These T cell receptor beta chains were read from a single sample in a study of blood T cell repertoires in COVID-19. Data came from immunoSEQ multiplex PCR; TCRdb stores just in-frame clones and leaves some out. The profile shows about 100,000 clones, nearly 90% of them singletons. Sequenced sample: peripheral blood. These receptors were taken from a man aged 50-59 years with active COVID-19. Both conserved end residues are part of each CDR3.

TRBV3-1/TRBV3-2	TRBJ2-5	CASSQDRLAEAETQYF
TRBV18	TRBJ2-7	CASSPVAGNEQYF
TRBV11-2	TRBJ2-5	CASSFQRAQYF
TRBV2	TRBJ1-1	CASSELEGTEAFF
TRBV3-1/TRBV3-2	TRBJ2-5	CASSHGGRNRFKETQYF
TRBV30	TRBJ1-2	CAWRARGYTF
TRBV11-2	TRBJ2-3	CASSLRASGGSSTDTQYF
TRBV7-3	TRBJ1-2	CASSLGARYGYTF
TRBV7-2	TRBJ1-2	CASSSSGGSNYGYTF
TRBV5-4	TRBJ2-7	CASSSRDRDYEQYF
TRBV19	TRBJ2-1	CASSPRLGRLYNEQFF
TRBV27	TRBJ2-2	CASSRRQGGTGELFF
TRBV19	TRBJ2-3	CASSTPIGDRGTDTQYF
TRBV4-1	TRBJ2-7	CASSQGPLAGAAYEQYF
TRBV5-1	TRBJ1-1	CASSTGTDWAGEAFF
TRBV5-8	TRBJ2-3	CASSWGPDTQYF
TRBV19	TRBJ2-5	CASRGKETGAQYF
TRBV29-1	TRBJ1-2	CSVKGQGLMANTF
TRBV12-3/TRBV12-4	TRBJ2-7	CASSLAVYEQYF
TRBV5-1	TRBJ1-1	CASSLGRGRDTEAFF
TRBV7-3	TRBJ2-1	CASSLRGFGVEQFF
TRBV13	TRBJ1-2	CASSTSSDRPYGYTF
TRBV7-9	TRBJ2-5	CASSGAPIGTQYF
TRBV27	TRBJ2-7	CASSLTPGLSYEQYF
TRBV4-1	TRBJ2-1	CASSPGTSLDEQFF
TRBV12-3/TRBV12-4	TRBJ2-7	CASSLAGGYEQYF
TRBV5-1	TRBJ2-2	CASSPRGDTGELFF
TRBV6-5	TRBJ1-2	CASTPTGVTYGYTF
TRBV12-3/TRBV12-4	TRBJ1-2	CASSLRTGGGYTF
TRBV3-1/TRBV3-2	TRBJ2-3	CASGVLAGGPGDTQYF
TRBV5-1	TRBJ2-2	CASSSRDREIANTGELFF
TRBV18	TRBJ1-1	CASSRDGGRTEAFF
TRBV29-1	TRBJ2-7	CSVRGYEQYF
TRBV2	TRBJ1-5	CASTPTGPWRNQPQHF
TRBV18	TRBJ2-4	CASSPTGTANSRNIQYF
TRBV7-9	TRBJ1-1	CASLFGAANTEAFF
TRBV19	TRBJ1-2	CASSTNDRAGYGYTF
TRBV29-1	TRBJ2-4	CSVGGGKNIQYF
TRBV9	TRBJ2-5	CASSVNSGGMETQYF
TRBV5-6	TRBJ2-2	CASSFQGGSNTGELFF
TRBV5-6	TRBJ1-1	CASSRGQGEAFF
TRBV7-9	TRBJ1-2	CASSSGRGGYTF
TRBV2	TRBJ2-6	CASRYLAGGSGANVLTF
TRBV9	TRBJ2-3	CASSVDTGGASDTQYF
TRBV6-2/TRBV6-3	TRBJ2-1	CASSFPYRVEQFF
TRBV27	TRBJ1-2	CASSLSAGYGYTF
TRBV4-3	TRBJ1-2	CASSQEGGAMARGYTF
TRBV14	TRBJ2-7	CASSSGTGISYEQYF